This T cell receptor beta chain comes out of a study of CD8 T cells in Susac syndrome. V was clipped by 5 bases and J by 1 base, with 11 bases between them. This CDR3 region has 14 residues. Germline V gives CDR1 MNHEY, CDR2 SMNVEV (reference sequence). Random hexamers were used to reverse transcribe about 0.5 to 1 ug of RNA. TCRdb called the immunoSEQ multiplex PCR reads again in MiXCR, with one record for every CDR3 protein. The sample has about 120,000 distinct CDR3 sequences; roughly 92% are singletons. This TCR was recovered from a human donor in good health. The chain has TRBV27 and TRBJ1-1; D call uncertain. The sequenced sample consisted of CD8+ T cells from PBMCs. CDR3 loop: CASSPRTQNTEAFF. CDR3 nucleotides: TGTGCCAGCAGTCCTCGGACCCAGAACACTGAAGCTTTCTTT.